The 27 T cell receptor beta chains given below trace back to one sample, sequenced in a study of immune heterogeneity within non-small cell lung tumors. Amplification of TCR beta CDR3 was performed by multiplex PCR with 32 V and 13 J primers. TCRdb itself ran the multiplex PCR reads through MiXCR, one entry per CDR3 protein. There are roughly 9,900 distinct CDR3 sequences in the sample; 25% to 35% occur only once, and approximately 8.7% lies in the top ten. Bulk tumor genomic DNA constituted the template, at around 600 ng per sample. During surgery, several far-apart biopsies were obtained from every primary tumor. With untreated, newly diagnosed non-small cell lung cancer, the patients went on to undergo curative surgery. Sample: lung tumor tissue. The receptors come from a woman aged 55 to 70 with non-small cell lung cancer.

By sample fraction, this clonotype is medium-sized. The rearrangement links TRBV18 to TRBJ2-3, with D possibly matching TRBD2 (5 bases). Germline CDR1 reads KGHSH; CDR2 reads LQKENI. The CDR3 consists of 14 residues. Trimming removed 6 bases at V and 0 bases at J, with 10 bases between. This CDR3 is CASSWERSTDTQYF. The CDR3 DNA follows: TGTGCCAGCTCCTGGGAGAGGAGCACAGATACGCAGTATTTT.

The chain carries TRBV20-1 and TRBJ2-7; 13 bases match TRBD2. CDR1 and CDR2 (germline): DFQATT, SNEGSKA (reference sequence). The trim removed 0 bases at V and 1 base at J, leaving 6 bases unmatched. The CDR3 is 17 amino acids. This chain's CDR3 is CSARDLTGLAGSYEQYF. DNA of the CDR3: TGCAGTGCTAGAGACTTGACGGGACTAGCGGGGTCCTACGAGCAGTACTTC.

This rearrangement joins TRBV20-1 to TRBJ1-6; perhaps TRBD1 as D (5 bases). CDR1 and CDR2 from the germline V gene are DFQATT and SNEGSKA (reference sequence). With 3 bases removed from V and 10 bases from J, the gap between germline ends came to 16 bases. The CDR3 is 14 amino acids. The CDR3 bases are TGCAGTGCTAGGAGGGCAGGGATGGGATCACCCCTCCACTTT. Protein sequence: CSARRAGMGSPLHF.

This clonotype was seen a few times. A read error may produce the germline difference seen at one junction end. J is TRBJ1-5 and V is TRBV13; D unclear. This CDR3 contains 16 residues. Germline CDR1 PRHDT, CDR2 FYEKMQ (reference sequence). CDR3 sequence reads: CASSLGYGYGNQPRHF. DNA for the CDR3: TGTGCCAGCAGCTTAGGCTATGGGTATGGCAATCAGCCCCGGCATTTT.

This chain links TRBV4-3 with TRBJ2-3; maybe TRBD2 (6 bases). CDR3 length: 15 residues. The V end was cut by 0 bases, the J end by 4 bases, with 11 bases between. Per the germline V gene, CDR1 is LGHNA and CDR2 is YSLEER. CDR3 nucleotide sequence: TGCGCCAGCAGCCAAGACGCTAGCGAGTCAGATACGCAGTATTTT. It yields the protein CASSQDASESDTQYF.

In its sample, this clonotype ranks as medium-sized. V is TRBV28 and J is TRBJ1-3; 9 positions match TRBD1. The CDR3 length is 16 residues. With V trimmed by 6 bases and J by 2 bases, 8 bases remained unmatched. The germline CDR1 and CDR2 sequences are MDHEN and SYDVKM. The CDR3 nucleotides read TGTGCCAGCAGCACGATCGGGACAGGGACTGGAAACACCATATATTTT. Its translation is CASSTIGTGTGNTIYF.

In its sample, this clonotype ranks as medium-sized. This chain connects TRBV19 to TRBJ1-1, with D uncertain. The V end was cut by 7 bases, the J end by 7 bases, with 13 bases between. The CDR3 is made up of 12 amino acids. Germline assignment: CDR1 LNHDA and CDR2 SQIVND (reference sequence). The CDR3, as DNA: TGTGCCAGTAACGTGGGCCTGGGTGAAGCTTTCTTT. It encodes CASNVGLGEAFF. The entire variable domain, with the rest obtained from reference TRBV19 and TRBJ1-1, is as follows: DGGITQSPKYLFRKEGQNVTLSCEQNLNHDAMYWYRQDPGQGLRLIYYSQIVNDFQKGDIAEGYSVSREKKESFPLTVTSAQKNPTAFYLCASNVGLGEAFFGQGTRLTVV.

This clonotype has just a few counts. A much larger clone lies one base from this, so it may be a read error. The genes are TRBV20-1 and TRBJ1-6; D is ambiguous. The CDR3 contains 16 residues. Per germline, CDR1 DFQATT and CDR2 SNEGSKA (reference sequence). The V gene lost 1 base and the J gene lost 1 base, with 11 bases spanning the gap. The CDR3 DNA is TGCAGTGCTAGAGCGACGGGAGTGTCCTATAATTCACCCCTCCACTTT. Protein sequence: CSARATGVSYNSPLHF.

This clonotype has at least ten counts. The V call is TRBV20-1, the J call TRBJ2-7, with D possibly TRBD2 on 6 matching bases. Germline CDR1 reads DFQATT; CDR2 reads SNEGSKA (reference sequence). The CDR3 has 13 amino acids. V dropped 7 bases and J dropped 2 bases, with 15 bases sitting between them. This CDR3 is CSVKEGSTYEQYF. In DNA form, the CDR3 reads TGCAGTGTTAAGGAGGGGAGTACCTACGAGCAGTACTTC.

This clonotype was observed at least ten times. The V and J genes are TRBV6-2 or TRBV6-3 and TRBJ1-5, with TRBD1 identical over 11 bases. Per the germline V gene, CDR1 is MNHEY and CDR2 is SVGEGT. The junction had 4 bases not matched to a gene; V was cut back by 5 bases and J by 7 bases. The CDR3 consists of 14 residues. The CDR3 sequence is CASSTGTGGQPQHF. CDR3 DNA sequence: TGTGCCAGCAGTACCGGGACAGGGGGGCAGCCCCAGCATTTT.

The rearrangement uses TRBV4-1 and TRBJ2-3, with 12 bases lining up with TRBD2. Germline V lookup: CDR1 MGHRA, CDR2 YSYEKL. The ends lost 4 bases at V and 5 bases at J; junction bases unmatched: 13. The CDR3 runs 18 residues. CDR3 amino acids: CASSLDVLAGGDQDTQYF. The CDR3 nucleotides are TGCGCCAGCAGCCTCGATGTCCTAGCGGGGGGGGATCAAGATACGCAGTATTTT.

This clonotype was counted a few times. The chain joins TRBV2 to TRBJ2-5, with 7 bases that match TRBD1. CDR3 length: 15 amino acids. Germline V gives CDR1 SNHLY, CDR2 FYNNEI. Trimming took 3 bases from V and 4 from J; bases not matched to a gene: 8. The CDR3 coding sequence is TGTGCCAGCAGTGAGGCACGGACAGGAGTAGAGACCCAGTACTTC. Protein: CASSEARTGVETQYF.

This clonotype is medium-sized (0.01 to 0.1%). V is TRBV28 and J is TRBJ2-7; D might be TRBD1 or TRBD2, each matching 5 bases. This CDR3 is 12 amino acids long. Trimming left V 7 bases short and J 2 bases short, with 9 bases between. CDR1 and CDR2 (germline): MDHEN, SYDVKM. In nucleotides, the CDR3 is TGTGCCAGCACGGGGCAGACCTACGAGCAGTACTTC. It specifies CASTGQTYEQYF.

The chain has TRBV7-8 and TRBJ2-3; TRBD2 might be the D (5 bases). Trimming took 5 bases from V and 1 from J, leaving 25 bases between them. The CDR3 is 19 amino acids. Germline CDR1 reads SGHVS; CDR2 reads FQNEAQ. The CDR3 sequence: CASSPKRIGSVGGTDTQYF. CDR3 coding DNA: TGTGCCAGCAGCCCCAAGCGCATAGGGTCGGTCGGGGGCACAGATACGCAGTATTTT.

As to this clonotype: With a much larger clone just one base away, this may be a read error. The genes are TRBV20-1 and TRBJ2-3; D is perhaps TRBD2 (6 bases). The CDR3 contains 17 residues. V lost 3 bases to trimming and J lost 2 bases, with 21 bases between them. Germline loops: CDR1 DFQATT, CDR2 SNEGSKA (reference sequence). The CDR3 reads CSARVTGVMGYTDTQYF. CDR3 nucleotide sequence: TGCAGTGCTAGGGTAACGGGAGTTATGGGTTACACAGATACGCAGTATTTT.

By sample share, this clonotype is medium-sized. This chain connects TRBV30 to TRBJ2-7; 7 bases agree with TRBD1. The length of the CDR3 is 13 residues. Germline CDR1 and CDR2: GTSNPN and SVGIG (reference sequence). The V gene end was trimmed by 4 bases and the J gene end by 2 bases; junction bases not matched to a gene: 5. CDR3 nucleotides: TGTGCCTGGACCCGACAGGGTACCTACGAGCAGTACTTC. Protein: CAWTRQGTYEQYF.

This clonotype was found many times. The chain recombines TRBV29-1 with TRBJ1-2, with D hard to call. Germline V gene sequence: CDR1 SQVTM, CDR2 ANQGSEA. The V end was cut by 2 bases, the J end by 6 bases, with 16 bases between. The CDR3 runs 14 residues. This CDR3 reads CSVERGVVSDGYTF. The CDR3 DNA reads as TGCAGCGTTGAACGTGGGGTGGTAAGCGATGGCTACACCTTC.

This clonotype is deemed medium-sized. The V gene is TRBV24-1, the J gene TRBJ2-1; 8 positions match TRBD2. The V segment lost 3 bases and the J segment 2 bases; nucleotides outside the gene matches: 8. Germline CDR1 reads KGHDR; CDR2 reads SFDVKD. There are 17 residues in the CDR3. CDR3 bases: TGTGCCACCAGTGATCAACAACCGGGACTAGCCTACAATGAGCAGTTCTTC. As protein: CATSDQQPGLAYNEQFF.

This clonotype ranks as medium-sized. The DNA of the CDR3 is TGTGCCAGCAGTGAAGCTCGTTTTGCGTTGGGCAGAGACAATGAGCAGTTCTTC. This translates into CASSEARFALGRDNEQFF. This rearrangement joins TRBV6-1 to TRBJ2-1; no firm D call. The CDR3 loop spans 18 amino acids. V dropped 0 bases and J dropped 5 bases, with 20 bases sitting between them. CDR1 is MNHNS and CDR2 is SASEGT in the germline V gene.

By proportion, this clonotype is medium-sized. The chain employs TRBV6-2 or TRBV6-3 and TRBJ2-7; D perhaps matches TRBD1 (6 bases). Trimming took off 0 bases at V and 0 bases at J, with 6 bases between the two ends. Germline V gene lookup returns CDR1 MNHEY and CDR2 SVGEGT. The CDR3 is made up of 14 amino acids. CDR3 loop: CASSYSDSSYEQYF. In DNA form, the CDR3 reads TGTGCCAGCAGTTACTCGGACAGCTCCTACGAGCAGTACTTC.

This clonotype was picked up many times. The chain couples TRBV4-1 to TRBJ2-1; D not resolved. V dropped 4 bases and J dropped 6 bases, with 7 bases sitting between them. Germline CDR1 and CDR2: MGHRA and YSYEKL. The CDR3 runs 12 residues. The CDR3 protein is CASSPDRNEQFF. The CDR3 DNA reads TGCGCCAGCAGCCCGGACCGCAATGAGCAGTTCTTC.

Sample share makes this clonotype medium-sized. The chain carries TRBV5-1 and TRBJ2-7; 9 bases line up with TRBD2. This CDR3 comprises 15 residues. Per the germline V gene, CDR1 is SGHRS and CDR2 is YFSETQ. The trim removed 5 bases at V and 3 bases at J, leaving 9 bases unmatched. The CDR3, as DNA: TGCGCCAGCAGACTAGCCGGGACTAGCCGCTACGAGCAGTACTTC. Its protein product is CASRLAGTSRYEQYF.

By its share, this clonotype is medium-sized. The J gene is TRBJ2-1, the V gene TRBV20-1; a weak D match, TRBD1 (5 bases). The germline V and J ends were trimmed by 6 bases and 0 bases, with 12 bases remaining between them. The CDR3 extends over 14 amino acids. CDR1 is DFQATT and CDR2 is SNEGSKA in the germline V gene (reference sequence). The CDR3 region is CSAITGVSYNEQFF. The CDR3 DNA reads as TGCAGTGCGATTACAGGAGTCTCCTACAATGAGCAGTTCTTC.

In its sample, this clonotype ranks as medium-sized. The chain has TRBV20-1 and TRBJ2-7, with 7 bases that match TRBD2. This CDR3 comprises 14 residues. The V and J ends lost 3 bases and 3 bases, in that order; junction bases with no gene match: 8. Germline values: CDR1 DFQATT, CDR2 SNEGSKA (reference sequence). Written as DNA, the CDR3 is TGCAGTGCTAGTTCACTAGCGACATACTACGAGCAGTACTTC. As protein: CSASSLATYYEQYF.

This clonotype was observed a single time. A much larger clonotype is one base distant, so this may be a read error. This rearrangement joins TRBV29-1 to TRBJ2-1; 16 positions agree with TRBD2. The CDR3 totals 16 residues. CDR1 is SQVTM, CDR2 ANQGSEA, per germline. CDR3 bases: TGCAGCGTTGGGGGACTAGCGGGAGGGTACTACAATAAGCAGTTCTTC. This gives the protein CSVGGLAGGYYNKQFF.

V usage is TRBV27 and J usage is TRBJ1-1; D call uncertain. V dropped 6 bases and J dropped 4 bases, with 9 bases sitting between them. Germline V CDR1 and CDR2: MNHEY, SMNVEV (reference sequence). CDR3 length: 12 amino acids. In DNA, the CDR3 is TGTGCCAGCAGAGGCAGACTCACTGAAGCTTTCTTT. Translation gives CASRGRLTEAFF.

In this sample, this clonotype turned up a few times. This chain joins TRBV6-1 and TRBJ2-2, with TRBD2 identical over 7 bases. The junction had 4 bases not matched to a gene; V was cut back by 6 bases and J by 6 bases. The CDR3 has 13 amino acids. Germline values: CDR1 MNHNS, CDR2 SASEGT. The CDR3 reads CASRPAGAGELFF. CDR3 sequence (DNA): TGTGCCAGCAGACCTGCGGGAGCCGGGGAGCTGTTTTTT.